The 18 T cell receptor beta chains presented below share a single source sample, sequenced in a study of shared clonotypes between healthy human individuals. Libraries were prepared by immunoSEQ multiplex PCR; TCRdb keeps only in-frame clonotypes and omits some of them. The table has 850,000 to 1,200,000 clones, approximately 72% seen once. The sequencing input was memory CD4+ T cells sorted from blood. Subset indicated: CD45RA-negative fraction. These receptors were taken from a man aged 18 to 29 in good health.

This sequence joins TRBV30 and TRBJ1-6; D might be TRBD1 (5 bases). Germline CDR1 is GTSNPN and CDR2 is SVGIG (reference sequence). CDR3 size: 14 residues. The V gene lost 5 bases and the J gene lost 3 bases, with 11 bases spanning the gap. Here the CDR3 reads CAWGGSFYNSPLHF. The CDR3 nucleotides are TGTGCCTGGGGGGGAAGTTTCTATAATTCACCCCTCCACTTT. Drawing the rest from reference TRBV30 and TRBJ1-6, the complete variable domain is SQTIHQWPATLVQPVGSPLSLECTVEGTSNPNLYWYRQAAGRGLQLLFYSVGIGQISSEVPQNLSASRPQDRQFILSSKKLLLSDSGFYLCAWGGSFYNSPLHFGNGTRLTVT.

This sequence joins TRBV7-9 and TRBJ1-5, with 7 bases fitting TRBD1. CDR1 and CDR2 (germline): SEHNR, FQNEAQ (reference sequence). The CDR3 runs 16 residues. J gave up 1 base and V 1 base, and 4 bases lay outside the gene matches. CDR3 region: CASSLGETGSNQPQHF. CDR3 DNA sequence: TGTGCCAGCAGCTTAGGGGAGACAGGGAGCAATCAGCCCCAGCATTTT.

This chain uses TRBV6-5 with TRBJ1-6; tentative D call: TRBD1 (6 bases). V lost 3 bases to trimming and J lost 9 bases, with 12 bases between them. The CDR3 is 14 residues long. Germline V gene sequence: CDR1 MNHEY, CDR2 SVGAGI. The CDR3 DNA sequence: TGTGCCAGCAGTTATGGGGGGCATGGTTCACCCCTCCACTTT. Its protein is CASSYGGHGSPLHF.

This clone has more than one count but fewer than ten. The rearrangement joins TRBV7-6 to TRBJ2-7; 9 nucleotides match TRBD2. Germline V gene lookup returns CDR1 SGHVS and CDR2 FNYEAQ. The trim removed 5 bases at V and 6 bases at J, leaving 8 bases unmatched. CDR3 length equals 14 residues. DNA for the CDR3: TGTGCCAGCAGCAGCGGGGGGCAATGGGGCGAGCAGTACTTC. This gives the protein CASSSGGQWGEQYF.

V and J are TRBV4-1 and TRBJ1-3; D uncertain. V shed 3 bases and J shed 5 bases, with 14 bases lying between them. CDR1 MGHRA and CDR2 YSYEKL come from the germline V gene. CDR3 length: 15 amino acids. CDR3 DNA: TGCGCCAGCAGCCAGGCCACGTTAGCCAGAAACACCATATATTTT. Protein sequence: CASSQATLARNTIYF.

This clone was seen at least ten times. The CDR3 region has the DNA TGTGCCAGCAGCGTACTAGCGGGGGGAACCTACGAGCAGTACTTC. Its protein is CASSVLAGGTYEQYF. This chain links TRBV7-6 with TRBJ2-7, with 12 bases matching TRBD2. The trim removed 5 bases at V and 2 bases at J, leaving 4 bases unmatched. Germline CDR1 reads SGHVS; CDR2 reads FNYEAQ. The CDR3 sequence is 15 residues long.

This rearrangement joins TRBV7-2 to TRBJ1-5; TRBD1 matches 7 bases. The V gene end was trimmed by 5 bases and the J gene end by 6 bases; junction bases not matched to a gene: 10. Germline CDR1 and CDR2: SGHTA and FQGNSA. The CDR3 contains 15 residues. This chain's CDR3 is CASSLMGAGGQPQHF. DNA for the CDR3: TGTGCCAGCAGCCTTATGGGGGCAGGGGGTCAGCCCCAGCATTTT.

This clone occurred a few times. The gene calls are TRBV5-1 and TRBJ2-1, with a possible D match to TRBD2 (6 bases). Trimming cost V 3 bases and J 8 bases, with 18 bases left between them. Germline lookup yields CDR1 SGHRS and CDR2 YFSETQ. This CDR3 region has 15 residues. CDR3 region: CASSYDGGRRDEQFF. The CDR3 DNA sequence: TGCGCCAGCAGCTATGACGGGGGACGGAGGGATGAGCAGTTCTTC.

V and J are TRBV7-2 and TRBJ2-1; D is perhaps TRBD1 or TRBD2 (5 bases each). Per germline, CDR1 SGHTA and CDR2 FQGNSA. The CDR3 loop spans 14 amino acids. Trimming stripped 5 bases from V and 12 bases from J, with 20 bases between. The DNA for the CDR3 is TGTGCCAGCAGCGCCCACAGGACACAAGGGAGGCAGTTCTTC. It encodes CASSAHRTQGRQFF.

V usage is TRBV18 and J usage is TRBJ1-3; no definite D call. Germline V gene data show CDR1 as KGHSH and CDR2 as LQKENI. CDR3 size: 13 residues. Trimming shortened V by 6 bases and J by 0 bases, and 6 bases separated the two germline ends. The DNA for the CDR3 is TGTGCCAGCTCGGTACTCTCTGGAAACACCATATATTTT. Translating it yields CASSVLSGNTIYF.

The CDR3 DNA reads as TGTGCCAGCTGGGACCGATCGAACACCGGGGAGCTGTTTTTT. It yields the protein CASWDRSNTGELFF. The chain combines TRBV6-5 with TRBJ2-2, with D possibly called TRBD1 or TRBD2 (5 bases each). V lost 8 bases and J lost 0, with 10 bases in between. Germline CDR1 reads MNHEY; CDR2 reads SVGAGI. CDR3 length: 14 residues.

J is TRBJ2-5 and V is TRBV30; D possibly corresponds to TRBD2 (6 bases). Germline V gene lookup returns CDR1 GTSNPN and CDR2 SVGIG (reference sequence). This CDR3 comprises 13 residues. Trimming took 3 bases from V and 4 from J, leaving 12 bases between them. The CDR3 sequence is CAWSGGPGETQYF. In nucleotides, the CDR3 is TGTGCCTGGAGCGGGGGACCAGGAGAGACCCAGTACTTC.

This rearrangement joins TRBV7-9 to TRBJ2-7; D is possibly TRBD2 (6 bases). Trimming stripped 6 bases from V and 2 bases from J, with 17 bases between. Looked up from germline, CDR1 is SEHNR and CDR2 is FQNEAQ (reference sequence). This CDR3 comprises 15 residues. The CDR3 nucleotides read TGTGCCAGCAGTTTTAGAAGCGGGCCCCCCTACGAGCAGTACTTC. It yields the protein CASSFRSGPPYEQYF. Using reference TRBV7-9 and TRBJ2-7 for the parts outside the CDR3, the full variable domain is DTGVSQNPRHKITKRGQNVTFRCDPISEHNRLYWYRQTLGQGPEFLTYFQNEAQLEKSRLLSDRFSAERPKGSFSTLEIQRTEQGDSAMYLCASSFRSGPPYEQYFGPGTRLTVT.

This chain uses TRBV10-3 with TRBJ2-3; TRBD1 aligns across 8 bases. The CDR3 contains 17 residues. The V segment lost 0 bases and the J segment 1 base; nucleotides outside the gene matches: 6. Germline V gene lookup returns CDR1 ENHRY and CDR2 SYGVKD. The CDR3 DNA follows: TGTGCCATCAGTGAGTCGAGGCGGGGACAGGGCACAGATACGCAGTATTTT. This codes for CAISESRRGQGTDTQYF.

The chain carries TRBV30 and TRBJ1-5; a weak D match, TRBD1 (6 bases). The ends were cut back, 4 bases at V and 4 bases at J, with 14 bases in the middle. CDR3 size: 14 residues. Germline V gene data show CDR1 as GTSNPN and CDR2 as SVGIG (reference sequence). CDR3 residues: CAWTGTGFNQPQHF. For the CDR3, the DNA is TGTGCCTGGACCGGAACAGGGTTTAATCAGCCCCAGCATTTT. Complete variable domain (other parts from reference TRBV30 and TRBJ1-5): SQTIHQWPATLVQPVGSPLSLECTVEGTSNPNLYWYRQAAGRGLQLLFYSVGIGQISSEVPQNLSASRPQDRQFILSSKKLLLSDSGFYLCAWTGTGFNQPQHFGDGTRLSIL.

The gene calls are TRBV5-4 and TRBJ2-5, with 7 bases fitting TRBD2. Germline CDR1 reads SGHNT; CDR2 reads YYREEE (reference sequence). V gave up 3 bases and J gave up 1 base; unmatched junction bases: 3. The CDR3 consists of 14 residues. The CDR3 sequence: CASSWRTSQETQYF. For the CDR3, the DNA is TGTGCCAGCAGCTGGAGGACTAGCCAAGAGACCCAGTACTTC. Full variable domain (rest looked up from reference TRBV5-4 and TRBJ2-5): ETGVTQSPTHLIKTRGQQVTLRCSSQSGHNTVSWYQQALGQGPQFIFQYYREEENGRGNFPPRFSGLQFPNYSSELNVNALELDDSALYLCASSWRTSQETQYFGPGTRLLVL.

This clone has more than one count but fewer than ten. The chain employs TRBV30 and TRBJ1-5, with D tentatively TRBD1 (6 bases). Germline assignment: CDR1 GTSNPN and CDR2 SVGIG (reference sequence). The CDR3 is 14 residues long. V lost 1 base and J 4 bases, leaving 11 bases between the germline ends. CDR3 residues: CAWSAGGFNQPQHF. In nucleotides, the CDR3 is TGTGCCTGGAGTGCTGGGGGCTTTAATCAGCCCCAGCATTTT.

A remark on this clone: In the same sample, other DNA sequences code for this CDR3. V usage is TRBV18 and J usage is TRBJ1-5; 7 bases line up with TRBD1. The germline V gene encodes CDR1 KGHSH and CDR2 LQKENI. The CDR3 has 15 residues. The trim removed 3 bases at V and 0 bases at J, leaving 2 bases unmatched. The CDR3: CASSPGQASNQPQHF. Written as DNA, the CDR3 is TGTGCCAGCTCACCTGGACAGGCTAGCAATCAGCCCCAGCATTTT.